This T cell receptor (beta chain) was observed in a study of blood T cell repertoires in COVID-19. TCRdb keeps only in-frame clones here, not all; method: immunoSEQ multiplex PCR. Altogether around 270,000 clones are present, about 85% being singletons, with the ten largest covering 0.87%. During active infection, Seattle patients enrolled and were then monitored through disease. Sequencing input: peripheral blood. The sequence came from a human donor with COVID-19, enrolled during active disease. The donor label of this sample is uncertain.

As DNA, the CDR3 is TGCGCCAGCAGAACGGGACTAGCGGGAAGGTCAATGACAGATACGCAGTATTTT. As protein: CASRTGLAGRSMTDTQYF. This rearrangement joins TRBV10-1 to TRBJ2-3; 13 nucleotides line up with TRBD2. The germline V gene encodes CDR1 WNHNN and CDR2 SYGVQD (reference sequence). The V segment lost 6 bases and the J segment 3 bases; nucleotides outside the gene matches: 12. The CDR3 runs 18 residues.